The 13 T cell receptor beta chains below come from one sample, sequenced in a study of blood T cell repertoires in COVID-19. The method was immunoSEQ multiplex PCR; TCRdb's version includes in-frame clones alone and lacks a portion of them. This sample carries more than 35,000 clones, approximately 91% of them seen once, and the ten largest clones take 2% to 2.5%. Sequenced sample: peripheral blood. These TCRs come from a human donor in a cohort sampled during active COVID-19.

The chain combines TRBV5-4 with TRBJ2-7, with 8 bases matching TRBD1. V shed 5 bases, J shed 6 bases, and the junction held 16 bases outside the gene matches. In germline, CDR1 is SGHNT, CDR2 YYREEE (reference sequence). The CDR3 spans 16 residues. The CDR3 coding sequence is TGTGCCAGCAGAAGGACAGGGCCACCACTTTGCTGCGAGCAGTACTTC. Translation gives CASRRTGPPLCCEQYF.

The chain joins TRBV6-5 to TRBJ1-2, with TRBD1 matching over 9 bases. This CDR3 spans 15 amino acids. Germline assignment: CDR1 MNHEY and CDR2 SVGAGI. V shed 5 bases, J shed 2 bases, and the junction held 6 bases outside the gene matches. In DNA form, the CDR3 reads TGTGCCAGCAGTCGAGGACAGGGGAGAAACTATGGCTACACCTTC. It yields the protein CASSRGQGRNYGYTF.

This clone has just one count. The chain employs TRBV13 and TRBJ2-1; TRBD2 aligns across 7 bases. Germline values: CDR1 PRHDT, CDR2 FYEKMQ (reference sequence). The CDR3 is made up of 14 amino acids. After removal of 3 bases from V and 5 bases from J, the junction contained 4 bases not matched to a gene. The CDR3 nucleotides are TGTGCCAGCAGCTTTGGCGGGGGTCACAATGAGCAGTTCTTC. Translation: CASSFGGGHNEQFF.

The J gene is TRBJ2-7, the V gene TRBV6-1, with 7 bases identical to TRBD1. The junction had 18 bases not matched to a gene; V was cut back by 4 bases and J by 6 bases. This CDR3 comprises 17 residues. Germline values: CDR1 MNHNS, CDR2 SASEGT. CDR3 in amino acids: CASSARTSGTARGEQYF. In DNA, the CDR3 is TGTGCCAGCAGTGCCCGGACATCCGGGACAGCAAGGGGCGAGCAGTACTTC.

The chain is built from TRBV7-3 and TRBJ2-3, with D possibly being TRBD1 (7 bases). CDR3 length: 12 amino acids. V was pared by 4 bases and J by 8 bases, with 10 bases between. Germline CDR1 SGHTA, CDR2 FQGTGA. This CDR3 reads CASSYQGGTQYF. In DNA, the CDR3 is TGTGCCAGCAGCTACCAGGGGGGTACGCAGTATTTT. Drawing the rest from reference TRBV7-3 and TRBJ2-3, the complete variable domain is GAGVSQTPSNKVTEKGKYVELRCDPISGHTALYWYRQSLGQGPEFLIYFQGTGAADDSGLPNDRFFAVRPEGSVSTLKIQRTERGDSAVYLCASSYQGGTQYFGPGTRLTVL.

This rearrangement joins TRBV3-1 (or the pseudogene TRBV3-2) to TRBJ2-1; D call uncertain. This CDR3 has 16 amino acids. Germline V CDR1 and CDR2: LGHDT, YNNKEL (reference sequence). V lost 0 bases, J lost 4 bases, and 13 bases lay in between. The CDR3 is CASSQDITAVYNEQFF. CDR3 coding DNA: TGTGCCAGCAGCCAAGATATTACAGCCGTATACAATGAGCAGTTCTTC.

This clone has more than one count but fewer than ten. The chain uses TRBV2 and TRBJ2-3; possible D gene TRBD1, 6 bases. Trimming shortened V by 9 bases and J by 3 bases, and 13 bases separated the two germline ends. There are 13 residues in the CDR3. The germline gives CDR1 SNHLY, CDR2 FYNNEI. CDR3 DNA sequence: TGTGCCAGTTGGACAGACGAGACAGATACGCAGTATTTT. Translation gives CASWTDETDTQYF.

V gene TRBV11-2 combines with J gene TRBJ2-5; 8 bases match TRBD1. The germline gives CDR1 SGHAT, CDR2 FQNNGV. Trimming cost V 6 bases and J 3 bases; bases outside gene matches: 6. The CDR3 is made up of 14 amino acids. Written as DNA, the CDR3 is TGTGCCAGCAGTAAACAGGGGGTGGAAGAGACCCAGTACTTC. Protein product: CASSKQGVEETQYF.

J is TRBJ2-1 and V is TRBV15; D is unclear. V gave up 1 base and J gave up 2 bases, with 9 bases separating them. Germline lookup yields CDR1 LNHNV and CDR2 YYDKDF (reference sequence). The CDR3 is made up of 15 amino acids. The CDR3 loop reads CATSRVWSAYNEQFF. The CDR3 region has the DNA TGTGCCACCAGCAGAGTCTGGTCGGCCTACAATGAGCAGTTCTTC. Based on the CDR3 plus reference TRBV15 and TRBJ2-1, the full variable domain is DAMVIQNPRYQVTQFGKPVTLSCSQTLNHNVMYWYQQKSSQAPKLLFHYYDKDFNNEADTPDNFQSRRPNTSFCFLDIRSPGLGDTAMYLCATSRVWSAYNEQFFGPGTRLTVL.

The V call is TRBV28, the J call TRBJ2-7; no reliable D call. The CDR3 extends over 12 amino acids. The ends were cut back, 0 bases at V and 6 bases at J, with 6 bases in the middle. Per the germline V gene, CDR1 is MDHEN and CDR2 is SYDVKM. The CDR3 DNA is TGTGCCAGCAGTTTATGGCTAGGCGAGCAGTACTTC. Its protein product is CASSLWLGEQYF.

The gene calls are TRBV24-1 and TRBJ2-3; 8 positions agree with TRBD2. The junction had 5 bases not matched to a gene; V was cut back by 0 bases and J by 4 bases. Germline lookup yields CDR1 KGHDR and CDR2 SFDVKD. This CDR3 region has 16 residues. The CDR3 bases are TGTGCCACCAGTGATTTGGTCGGGGGGGGCCCAGATACGCAGTATTTT. It specifies CATSDLVGGGPDTQYF.

The gene calls are TRBV7-9 and TRBJ1-2; 11 nucleotides match TRBD1. Trimming at V came to 2 bases and at J to 0 bases, leaving 8 bases not matched to a gene. Germline V gene sequence: CDR1 SEHNR, CDR2 FQNEAQ (reference sequence). CDR3 size: 18 residues. The CDR3 bases are TGTGCCAGCAGCTTATCGGAGGGACAGGGGGAAGCTAACTATGGCTACACCTTC. This codes for CASSLSEGQGEANYGYTF.

This clone was observed a few times. V is TRBV11-3 and J is TRBJ1-2; 12 bases line up with TRBD1. This CDR3 region has 17 residues. Germline values: CDR1 SGHNT, CDR2 YENEEA. CDR3 in amino acids: CAHHLRDRGPGSYGYTF. CDR3 coding DNA: TGTGCGCATCACCTCCGGGACAGGGGGCCGGGTTCTTATGGCTACACCTTC.